Below are 27 T cell receptor beta chains sequenced from a single sample in a study of T cell repertoires in cytomegalovirus infection. TCRdb fed the reads into MiXCR, producing one record per CDR3 protein. The data hold 97,000 or so distinct CDR3 sequences, with 16% observed a single time. Sequencing input: PBMCs. All receptors come from a human donor in good health (CMV status not recorded). Some clones in this sample may be carry-over from other donors' samples.

The gene calls are TRBV28 and TRBJ1-1; possibly TRBD1 for D (6 bases). CDR1 is MDHEN and CDR2 is SYDVKM in the germline V gene. V was shortened by 3 bases and J by 11 bases, with 13 bases between the two germline ends. CDR3 length: 12 residues. The CDR3 is CASSFLRGEAFF. The CDR3 bases are TGTGCCAGCAGTTTTTTGAGGGGGGAGGCTTTCTTT.

This clonotype was observed many times. This chain joins TRBV7-2 and TRBJ2-5; TRBD2 agrees at 8 bases. The length of the CDR3 is 16 residues. V was pared by 5 bases and J by 5 bases, with 13 bases of the junction left unmatched. Germline V lookup: CDR1 SGHTA, CDR2 FQGNSA. CDR3 residues: CASSPHRRGAGETQYF. CDR3 in DNA: TGTGCCAGCAGCCCCCATCGGCGGGGGGCTGGGGAGACCCAGTACTTC.

This rearrangement joins TRBV2 to TRBJ2-2, with D possibly TRBD2 on 5 matching bases. Germline V gene sequence: CDR1 SNHLY, CDR2 FYNNEI. This CDR3 contains 14 residues. Trimming stripped 4 bases from V and 4 bases from J, with 10 bases between. This CDR3 is CASSAGLVTGELFF. The CDR3, as DNA: TGTGCCAGCAGTGCAGGACTTGTCACCGGGGAGCTGTTTTTT.

This rearrangement joins TRBV12-3 or TRBV12-4 to TRBJ1-6; possible D gene TRBD1, 5 bases. The V gene lost 4 bases and the J gene lost 6 bases, with 10 bases spanning the gap. The CDR3 totals 14 residues. DNA for the CDR3: TGTGCCAGCAGTTACCCAGGGACTAATTCACCCCTCCACTTT. Amino acids: CASSYPGTNSPLHF.

The J gene is TRBJ1-1, the V gene TRBV28; 7 nucleotides line up with TRBD1. CDR3 length: 16 amino acids. Trimming took 3 bases from V and 3 from J; bases not matched to a gene: 10. Germline V lookup: CDR1 MDHEN, CDR2 SYDVKM. The CDR3 protein is CASSFPGQIRDTEAFF. The CDR3 DNA is TGTGCCAGCAGTTTTCCGGGACAGATCAGAGACACTGAAGCTTTCTTT.

This clonotype was recorded many times. The rearrangement links TRBV7-2 to TRBJ2-5, with 9 bases identical to TRBD2. J was trimmed by 4 bases and V by 4 bases; bases with no gene match: 7. CDR3 length: 15 residues. Per germline, CDR1 SGHTA and CDR2 FQGNSA. The CDR3 here is CASSSGGSGGETQYF. The CDR3 nucleotides read TGTGCCAGCAGCTCGGGAGGTAGCGGGGGAGAGACCCAGTACTTC.

The chain has TRBV5-1 and TRBJ1-2; possibly TRBD1 for D (5 bases). Germline V CDR1 and CDR2: SGHRS, YFSETQ. V was shortened by 0 bases and J by 14 bases, with 14 bases between the two germline ends. The CDR3 extends over 12 amino acids. The CDR3 reads CASSLEGNGLTF. CDR3 sequence (DNA): TGCGCCAGCAGCTTGGAGGGGAATGGCCTTACCTTC.

This clonotype was counted ten times or more. This chain joins TRBV7-3 and TRBJ2-1; D not certain. Germline V CDR1 and CDR2: SGHTA, FQGTGA. The CDR3 has 13 amino acids. V was trimmed by 2 bases and J by 5 bases, leaving 7 bases between them. The CDR3 loop reads CASSLDHDNEQFF. DNA of the CDR3: TGTGCCAGCAGCTTAGACCACGACAATGAGCAGTTCTTC. The full variable domain, its missing parts supplied by reference TRBV7-3 and TRBJ2-1, is GAGVSQTPSNKVTEKGKYVELRCDPISGHTALYWYRQSLGQGPEFLIYFQGTGAADDSGLPNDRFFAVRPEGSVSTLKIQRTERGDSAVYLCASSLDHDNEQFFGPGTRLTVL.

This clonotype came up many times. The gene calls are TRBV7-8 and TRBJ1-1; maybe TRBD1 (5 bases). Germline V gene sequence: CDR1 SGHVS, CDR2 FQNEAQ. CDR3 size: 16 residues. V lost 4 bases and J lost 7, with 22 bases in between. The CDR3 is CASSSPKSGGVGEAFF. The CDR3 nucleotides are TGTGCCAGCAGCTCGCCGAAAAGTGGGGGAGTTGGTGAAGCTTTCTTT.

The chain's CDR3 is CASSDNYRQNTEAFF. DNA for the CDR3: TGTGCCAGCAGTGATAATTACCGACAGAACACTGAAGCTTTCTTT. The chain joins TRBV6-1 to TRBJ1-1, with D hard to call. Trimming took 3 bases from V and 1 from J, leaving 12 bases between them. The V gene's germline CDR1 is MNHNS and CDR2 SASEGT. This CDR3 is 15 amino acids long.

There are a few counts of this clonotype. The rearrangement links TRBV5-4 to TRBJ2-7; TRBD2 agrees at 10 bases. The CDR3 is 14 amino acids. In germline, CDR1 is SGHNT, CDR2 YYREEE (reference sequence). V was pared by 2 bases and J by 7 bases, with 6 bases of the junction left unmatched. The CDR3 sequence is CASSLLAGTGEQYF. CDR3 coding DNA: TGTGCCAGCAGCTTACTAGCGGGGACGGGAGAGCAGTACTTC.

CDR3 DNA: TGCAGTGCTAGTGGGACGGGATTCGTCTACGAGCAGTACTTC. Its translation: CSASGTGFVYEQYF. The chain links TRBV20-1 to TRBJ2-7, with D perhaps given as TRBD1 or TRBD2 (5 bases each). The CDR3 consists of 14 residues. With 3 bases removed from V and 3 bases from J, the gap between germline ends came to 15 bases. Germline V gives CDR1 DFQATT, CDR2 SNEGSKA (reference sequence).

J is TRBJ1-2 and V is TRBV27, with TRBD1 matching 7 bases. CDR1 and CDR2 (germline): MNHEY, SMNVEV (reference sequence). The CDR3 runs 13 residues. After removal of 6 bases from V and 7 bases from J, the junction contained 8 bases not matched to a gene. The CDR3 region is CASRVDRAAGYTF. As DNA, the CDR3 is TGTGCCAGCAGAGTTGACAGGGCGGCTGGCTACACCTTC.

There are a few counts of this clonotype. The chain has TRBV27 and TRBJ2-5; D ambiguous. This CDR3 is built from 18 residues. The germline V and J ends were trimmed by 6 bases and 4 bases, with 27 bases remaining between them. In germline, CDR1 is MNHEY, CDR2 SMNVEV (reference sequence). CDR3 in amino acids: CASSKNFDPSAGRETQYF. The CDR3, as DNA: TGTGCCAGCAGCAAAAATTTCGACCCCAGTGCCGGTCGAGAGACCCAGTACTTC.

This chain joins TRBV11-2 and TRBJ2-3, with D perhaps TRBD2 (6 bases). CDR1 and CDR2 (germline): SGHAT, FQNNGV. The CDR3 contains 16 residues. Trimming shortened V by 1 base and J by 1 base, and 12 bases separated the two germline ends. The CDR3 coding sequence is TGTGCCAGCAGCTTAGTACGGGGGTCCCGCACAGATACGCAGTATTTT. It is translated as CASSLVRGSRTDTQYF.

Ten or more counts support this clonotype. This chain connects TRBV11-2 to TRBJ2-5; 8 bases are a match to TRBD1. With V trimmed by 3 bases and J by 4 bases, 10 bases remained unmatched. In germline, CDR1 is SGHAT, CDR2 FQNNGV. This CDR3 spans 16 amino acids. The CDR3 is CASSFGRGHVGETQYF. The CDR3 nucleotides read TGTGCCAGCAGCTTCGGCAGGGGGCATGTAGGAGAGACCCAGTACTTC.

This clonotype has more than one count but fewer than ten. CDR3 in amino acids: CASSLDREYSPLHF. As DNA, the CDR3 is TGCGCCAGCAGCTTGGACAGGGAGTATTCACCCCTCCACTTT. The V call is TRBV5-1, the J call TRBJ1-6, with D possibly TRBD1 on 6 matching bases. Germline V gene data show CDR1 as SGHRS and CDR2 as YFSETQ. CDR3 size: 14 residues. Trimming removed 0 bases from V and 8 bases from J, with 9 bases in between. The full variable domain, completed using reference TRBV5-1 and TRBJ1-6, is KAGVTQTPRYLIKTRGQQVTLSCSPISGHRSVSWYQQTPGQGLQFLFEYFSETQRNKGNFPGRFSGRQFSNSRSEMNVSTLELGDSALYLCASSLDREYSPLHFGNGTRLTVT.

V is TRBV5-1 and J is TRBJ2-3; 8 bases map to TRBD1. The CDR3 contains 15 residues. Germline V gene data show CDR1 as SGHRS and CDR2 as YFSETQ. With 2 bases clipped from V and 2 bases from J, the junction kept 4 bases outside the gene matches. Written as DNA, the CDR3 is TGCGCCAGCAGCTTAGGGGACAGGCTCACAGATACGCAGTATTTT. Translation gives CASSLGDRLTDTQYF.

Here the CDR3 DNA reads TGTGCCAGCAGCTTAAACTGGGAGGGGGTTGAAGCTTTCTTT. Amino acid sequence: CASSLNWEGVEAFF. The rearrangement uses TRBV7-9 and TRBJ1-1; perhaps TRBD1 as D (6 bases). The CDR3 runs to 14 residues. CDR1 and CDR2 (germline): SEHNR, FQNEAQ (reference sequence). Deletions cut 2 bases from V and 7 bases from J, with 14 bases between.

The sample holds many counts of this clonotype. V and J are TRBV12-3 or TRBV12-4 and TRBJ2-4; the match to TRBD2 covers 11 bases. This CDR3 spans 18 amino acids. Trimming cost V 5 bases and J 0 bases; bases outside gene matches: 9. The CDR3 spells CASSDGTSGLLAKNIQYF. CDR3 nucleotides: TGTGCCAGCAGTGACGGGACTAGCGGTTTATTAGCCAAAAACATTCAGTACTTC.

The rearrangement uses TRBV5-3 and TRBJ1-2; weak D call: TRBD1 (5 bases). TRBV5-3 belongs to the ORF category, with a function that is uncertain. This CDR3 region has 14 residues. V lost 8 bases, J lost 3 bases, and 17 bases lay in between. The DNA of the CDR3 is TGTGCCAGCAGTTCCCCCGACAGAGACTATGGCTACACCTTC. Protein product: CASSSPDRDYGYTF.

This clonotype was seen at least ten times. This sequence joins TRBV19 and TRBJ1-2; the match to TRBD1 covers 7 bases. V was pared by 3 bases and J by 2 bases, with 6 bases of the junction left unmatched. Germline V CDR1 and CDR2: LNHDA, SQIVND (reference sequence). This CDR3 is built from 15 residues. The CDR3 bases are TGTGCCAGTAGTATTTACGGACAGGCCAACTATGGCTACACCTTC. Residues: CASSIYGQANYGYTF.

This clonotype was observed many times. The J gene is TRBJ1-1, the V gene TRBV6-5, with a weak D call TRBD1 (6 bases). V was clipped by 4 bases and J by 4 bases, with 16 bases between them. The CDR3 covers 15 residues. Germline CDR1 reads MNHEY; CDR2 reads SVGAGI. The CDR3 here is CASSFAPRGGTEAFF. Written as DNA, the CDR3 is TGTGCCAGCAGTTTCGCACCAAGGGGGGGCACTGAAGCTTTCTTT.

In this sample, this clonotype turned up many times. The chain couples TRBV28 to TRBJ2-1; D remains ambiguous. The CDR3 extends over 11 amino acids. Germline values: CDR1 MDHEN, CDR2 SYDVKM. The V and J ends lost 5 bases and 8 bases respectively, with 7 bases between them. The CDR3 DNA reads as TGTGCCAGCAGTGTGGGTTATGAGCAGTTCTTC. Translated: CASSVGYEQFF.

In this sample, this clonotype turned up many times. DNA for the CDR3: TGTGCCAGCAGCCCGGACACGCCTAATGAAAAACTGTTTTTT. It translates to CASSPDTPNEKLFF. The chain couples TRBV7-8 to TRBJ1-4, with D possibly TRBD1 on 5 matching bases. Germline V gene sequence: CDR1 SGHVS, CDR2 FQNEAQ. CDR3 length: 14 amino acids. Trimming stripped 5 bases from V and 3 bases from J, with 10 bases between.

This clonotype occurred a few times. A clone one base away is much larger, so this may be a read error. This chain joins TRBV7-6 and TRBJ1-5; 8 bases are shared with TRBD1. This CDR3 is built from 15 residues. V trimming: 5 bases; J trimming: 1 base; junction bases outside the gene matches: 4. The germline gives CDR1 SGHVS, CDR2 FNYEAQ. The CDR3 DNA follows: TGTGCCAGCAGCACCTGGACAGGGAGCAATCAGCCCCAGCATTTT. It yields the protein CASSTWTGSNQPQHF.

This sequence joins TRBV2 and TRBJ2-7, with 11 bases lining up with TRBD2. Trimming removed 7 bases from V and 4 bases from J; junction bases left unmatched: 3. Germline V gene sequence: CDR1 SNHLY, CDR2 FYNNEI. The CDR3 runs to 13 residues. The CDR3 is CASKLAGDYEQYF. CDR3 DNA sequence: TGTGCCAGCAAACTAGCGGGGGATTACGAGCAGTACTTC.